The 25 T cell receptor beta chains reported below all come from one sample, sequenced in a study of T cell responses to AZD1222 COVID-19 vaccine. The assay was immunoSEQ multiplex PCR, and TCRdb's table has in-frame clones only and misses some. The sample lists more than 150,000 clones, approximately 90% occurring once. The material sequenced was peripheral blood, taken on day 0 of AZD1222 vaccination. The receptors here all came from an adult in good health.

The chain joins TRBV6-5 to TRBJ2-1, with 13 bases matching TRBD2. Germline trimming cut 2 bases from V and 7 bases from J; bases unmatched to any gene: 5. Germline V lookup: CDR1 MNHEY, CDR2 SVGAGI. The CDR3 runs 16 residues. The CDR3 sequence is CASSYKTSGRNNEQFF. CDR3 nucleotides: TGTGCCAGCAGTTACAAGACTAGCGGGAGGAATAATGAGCAGTTCTTC.

The CDR3 nucleotides read TGTGCCAGCAGCCCGTCAGGGACAGGGACTTACTATGGCTACACCTTC. Encoded protein: CASSPSGTGTYYGYTF. The chain links TRBV11-2 to TRBJ1-2; 9 nucleotides agree with TRBD1. The CDR3 is made up of 16 amino acids. Trimming took 5 bases from V and 3 from J; bases not matched to a gene: 10. Germline V gene data show CDR1 as SGHAT and CDR2 as FQNNGV.

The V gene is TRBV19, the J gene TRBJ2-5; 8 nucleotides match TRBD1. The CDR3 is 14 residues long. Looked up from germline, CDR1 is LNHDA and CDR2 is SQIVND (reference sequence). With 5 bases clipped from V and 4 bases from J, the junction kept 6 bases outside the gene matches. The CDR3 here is CASSQTGVIETQYF. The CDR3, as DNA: TGTGCCAGTAGTCAGACAGGGGTCATAGAGACCCAGTACTTC.

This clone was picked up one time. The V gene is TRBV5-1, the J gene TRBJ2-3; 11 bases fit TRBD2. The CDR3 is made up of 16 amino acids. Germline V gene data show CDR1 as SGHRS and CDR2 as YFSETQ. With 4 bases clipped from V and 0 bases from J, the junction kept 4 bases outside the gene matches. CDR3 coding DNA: TGCGCCAGCAGCCTGGGACTAGCGGAGAGCACAGATACGCAGTATTTT. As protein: CASSLGLAESTDTQYF.

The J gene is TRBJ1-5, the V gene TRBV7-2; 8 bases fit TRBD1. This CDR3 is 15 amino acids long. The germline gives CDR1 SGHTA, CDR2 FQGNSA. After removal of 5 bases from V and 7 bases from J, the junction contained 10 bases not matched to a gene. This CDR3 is CASSPSAGGWQPQHF. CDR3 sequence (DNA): TGTGCCAGCAGCCCCTCGGCAGGGGGCTGGCAGCCCCAGCATTTT.

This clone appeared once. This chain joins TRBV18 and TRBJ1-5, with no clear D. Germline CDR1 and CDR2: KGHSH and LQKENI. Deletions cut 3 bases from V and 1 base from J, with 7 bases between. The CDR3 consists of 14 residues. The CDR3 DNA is TGTGCCAGCTCACCCTCCGGGAGCAATCAGCCCCAGCATTTT. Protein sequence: CASSPSGSNQPQHF.

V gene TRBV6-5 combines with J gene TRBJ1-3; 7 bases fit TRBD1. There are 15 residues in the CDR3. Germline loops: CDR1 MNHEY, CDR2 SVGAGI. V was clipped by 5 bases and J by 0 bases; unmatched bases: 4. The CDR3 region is CASSQQGFSGNTIYF. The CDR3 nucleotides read TGTGCCAGCAGTCAACAGGGGTTCTCTGGAAACACCATATATTTT.

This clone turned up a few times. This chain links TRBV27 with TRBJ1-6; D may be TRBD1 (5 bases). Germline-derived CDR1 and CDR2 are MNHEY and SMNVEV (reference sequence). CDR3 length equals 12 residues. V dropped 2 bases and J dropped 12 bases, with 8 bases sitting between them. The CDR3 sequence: CASSLGGGPLHF. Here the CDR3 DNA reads TGTGCCAGCAGTTTAGGGGGAGGACCCCTCCACTTT.

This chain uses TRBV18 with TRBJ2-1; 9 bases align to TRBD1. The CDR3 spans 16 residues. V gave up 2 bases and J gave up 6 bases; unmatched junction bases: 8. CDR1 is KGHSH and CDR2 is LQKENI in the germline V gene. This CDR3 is CASSPLGQGRGNEQFF. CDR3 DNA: TGTGCCAGCTCACCATTAGGACAGGGGAGGGGCAATGAGCAGTTCTTC.

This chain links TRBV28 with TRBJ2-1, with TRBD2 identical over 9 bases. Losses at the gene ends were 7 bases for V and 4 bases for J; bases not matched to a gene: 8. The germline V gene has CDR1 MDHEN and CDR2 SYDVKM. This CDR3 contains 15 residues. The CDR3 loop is CASMGGGRGYNEQFF. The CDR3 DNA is TGTGCCAGCATGGGGGGCGGGAGGGGATACAATGAGCAGTTCTTC.

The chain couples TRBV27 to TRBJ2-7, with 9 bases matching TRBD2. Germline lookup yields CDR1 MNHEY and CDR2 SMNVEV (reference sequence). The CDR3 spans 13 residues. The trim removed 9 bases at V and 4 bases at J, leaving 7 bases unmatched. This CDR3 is CASCGTSRYEQYF. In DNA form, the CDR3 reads TGTGCCAGTTGCGGGACTAGCAGATACGAGCAGTACTTC.

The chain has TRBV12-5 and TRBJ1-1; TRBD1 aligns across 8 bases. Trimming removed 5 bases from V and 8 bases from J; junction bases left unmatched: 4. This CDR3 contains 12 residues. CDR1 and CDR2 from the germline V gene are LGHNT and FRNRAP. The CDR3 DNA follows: TGTGCTAGTGGTATTGGACAGGGCGAAGCTTTCTTT. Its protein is CASGIGQGEAFF.

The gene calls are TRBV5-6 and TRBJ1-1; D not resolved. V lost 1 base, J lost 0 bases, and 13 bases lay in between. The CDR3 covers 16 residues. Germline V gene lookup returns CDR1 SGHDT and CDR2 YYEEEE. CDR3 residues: CASSLYLGGLNTEAFF. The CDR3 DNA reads TGTGCCAGCAGCTTGTATCTGGGCGGATTGAACACTGAAGCTTTCTTT.

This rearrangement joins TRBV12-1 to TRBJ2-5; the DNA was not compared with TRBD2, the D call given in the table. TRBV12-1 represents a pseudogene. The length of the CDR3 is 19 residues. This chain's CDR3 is CASSSGTSGGAKGMETQYF. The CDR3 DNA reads TGTGCCAGCAGCTCAGGGACTAGCGGGGGGGCGAAGGGTATGGAGACCCAGTACTTC.

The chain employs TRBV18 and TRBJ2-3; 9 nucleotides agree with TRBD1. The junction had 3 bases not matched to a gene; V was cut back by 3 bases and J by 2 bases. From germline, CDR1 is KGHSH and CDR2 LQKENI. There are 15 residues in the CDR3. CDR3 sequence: CASSPNRGHTDTQYF. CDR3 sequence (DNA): TGTGCCAGCTCACCTAACAGGGGGCACACAGATACGCAGTATTTT.

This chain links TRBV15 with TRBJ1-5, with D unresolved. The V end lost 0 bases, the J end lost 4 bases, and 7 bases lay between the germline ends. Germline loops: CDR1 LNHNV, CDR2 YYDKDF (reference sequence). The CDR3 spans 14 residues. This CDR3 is CATSRDKANQPQHF. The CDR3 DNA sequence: TGTGCCACCAGCAGAGATAAGGCGAATCAGCCCCAGCATTTT.

The CDR3 bases are TGTGCCAGTACCCCACGCCACCGGACAGGGTTTCAGCCCCAGCATTTT. It yields the protein CASTPRHRTGFQPQHF. The chain links TRBV19 to TRBJ1-5, with TRBD1 matching 8 bases. The J segment lost 6 bases and the V segment lost 7 bases, leaving 14 bases of the junction unmatched. There are 16 residues in the CDR3. Looked up from germline, CDR1 is LNHDA and CDR2 is SQIVND (reference sequence).

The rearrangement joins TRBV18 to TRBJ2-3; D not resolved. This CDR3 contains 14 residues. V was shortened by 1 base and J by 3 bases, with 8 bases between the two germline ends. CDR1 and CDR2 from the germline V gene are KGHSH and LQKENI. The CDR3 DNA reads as TGTGCCAGCTCACCACGGGTAGGGACAGATACGCAGTATTTT. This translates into CASSPRVGTDTQYF.

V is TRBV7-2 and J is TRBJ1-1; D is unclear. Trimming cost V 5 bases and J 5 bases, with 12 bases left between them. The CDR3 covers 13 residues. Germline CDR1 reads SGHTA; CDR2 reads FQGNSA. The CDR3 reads CASSGVSRTEAFF. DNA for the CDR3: TGTGCCAGCAGCGGCGTGTCCAGGACTGAAGCTTTCTTT.

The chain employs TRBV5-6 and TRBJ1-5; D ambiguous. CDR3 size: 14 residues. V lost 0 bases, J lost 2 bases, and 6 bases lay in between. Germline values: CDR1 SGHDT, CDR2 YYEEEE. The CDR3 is CASSLGSGNQPQHF. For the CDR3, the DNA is TGTGCCAGCAGCTTGGGATCTGGCAATCAGCCCCAGCATTTT.

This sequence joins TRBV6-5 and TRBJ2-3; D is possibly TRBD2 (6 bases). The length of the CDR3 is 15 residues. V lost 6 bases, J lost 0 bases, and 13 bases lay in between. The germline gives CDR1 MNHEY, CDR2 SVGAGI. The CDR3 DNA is TGTGCCAGCAGGGTTTCCGGGACTAGCACAGATACGCAGTATTTT. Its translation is CASRVSGTSTDTQYF.

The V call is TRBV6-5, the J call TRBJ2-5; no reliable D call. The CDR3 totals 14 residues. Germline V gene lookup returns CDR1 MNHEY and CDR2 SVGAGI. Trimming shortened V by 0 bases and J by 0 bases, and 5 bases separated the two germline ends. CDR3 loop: CASSYSEYQETQYF. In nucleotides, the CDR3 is TGTGCCAGCAGTTACTCGGAGTACCAAGAGACCCAGTACTTC.

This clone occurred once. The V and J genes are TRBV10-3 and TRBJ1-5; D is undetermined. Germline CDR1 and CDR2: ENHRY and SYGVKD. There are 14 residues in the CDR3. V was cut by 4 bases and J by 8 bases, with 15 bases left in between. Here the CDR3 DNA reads TGTGCCATCAGTGGGGCGGATTTCGGAGAGCCCCAGCATTTT. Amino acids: CAISGADFGEPQHF.

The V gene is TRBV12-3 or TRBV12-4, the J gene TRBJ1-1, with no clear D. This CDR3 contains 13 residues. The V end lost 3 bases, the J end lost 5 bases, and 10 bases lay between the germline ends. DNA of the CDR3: TGTGCCAGCAGTTTCCGGGGAGCTACTGAAGCTTTCTTT. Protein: CASSFRGATEAFF.

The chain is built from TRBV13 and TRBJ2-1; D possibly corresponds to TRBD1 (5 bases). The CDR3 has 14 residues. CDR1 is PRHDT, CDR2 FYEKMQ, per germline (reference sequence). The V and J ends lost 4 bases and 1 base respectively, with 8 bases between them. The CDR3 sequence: CASSSRGSYNEQFF. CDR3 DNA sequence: TGTGCCAGCAGCTCAAGGGGATCCTACAATGAGCAGTTCTTC. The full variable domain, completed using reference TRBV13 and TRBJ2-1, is AAGVIQSPRHLIKEKRETATLKCYPIPRHDTVYWYQQGPGQDPQFLISFYEKMQSDKGSIPDRFSAQQFSDYHSELNMSSLELGDSALYFCASSSRGSYNEQFFGPGTRLTVL.